Listed below are T cell receptor beta chains from one sample, sequenced in a study of shared clonotypes between healthy human individuals. The method was immunoSEQ multiplex PCR; TCRdb's version includes in-frame clones alone and lacks a portion of them. Of some 2 million clones listed, roughly 94% are singletons. Sequenced material: naive CD4+ T cells sorted from blood. The receptors stem from a man between 18 and 29 years old in good health. Each CDR3 is given without its conserved first and last residue.

>TRBV18|TRBJ1-2
ASSLGTHNGYT
>TRBV7-2|TRBJ2-7
ASSFLGGLYEQY
>TRBV5-1|TRBJ1-3
ASSLEGPGNTIY
>TRBV28|TRBJ1-2
ASTRGGSLTSDYGYT
>TRBV2|TRBJ1-2
ASRVQGIYGYT
>TRBV10-2|TRBJ2-3
AIQRTGSTDTQY
>TRBV4-3|TRBJ1-5
ASSQRTGGTQPQH
>TRBV10-3|TRBJ2-7
AIEAGGRSYEQY
>TRBV2|TRBJ1-1
ASSEGDRGWTEAF
>TRBV5-1|TRBJ2-7
ASSLAPSGATYEQY
>TRBV9|TRBJ2-2
ASRAPGATNTGELF
>TRBV6-1|TRBJ2-7
ASSPTVQQQY
>TRBV18|TRBJ1-2
ASSPPESPNYGYT
>TRBV2|TRBJ2-7
ASYIIAGGYEQY
>TRBV6-6|TRBJ1-3
ASSDLGGNTIY
>TRBV27|TRBJ2-5
ASRHLAGGKETQY
>TRBV11-2|TRBJ2-7
ASSTAWLGEQY
>TRBV28|TRBJ1-2
AIRQSPRGYT
>TRBV18|TRBJ2-7
ASSPPTGSTREQY
>TRBV6-6|TRBJ2-5
ASSYSRQVQETQY
>TRBV7-9|TRBJ2-3
ASSLTPGLAGTDTQY
>TRBV2|TRBJ2-2
ASSDPGGRNTGELF
>TRBV4-3|TRBJ2-7
ASSPDRGDSYEQY
>TRBV6-1|TRBJ2-2
ASSESTVIGELF
>TRBV5-1|TRBJ2-7
ASSLGSGQGPRLEY
>TRBV7-2|TRBJ2-7
ASSFLTYEQY
>TRBV5-3|TRBJ2-1
ARSHFQRLGYNEQF
>TRBV29-1|TRBJ1-1
SVQDTVNTEAF
>TRBV18|TRBJ2-7
ASSPNSFEQY
>TRBV30|TRBJ2-7
AWSVQGIETYEQY
>TRBV18|TRBJ1-1
ASSPMGQGYTEAF
>TRBV10-3|TRBJ1-6
AISESAAGQLTSPLH
>TRBV10-1|TRBJ1-1
ASSLRGNTEAF
>TRBV2|TRBJ2-7
ASTPGTVYEQY
>TRBV5-6|TRBJ2-7
ASSSIFYEQY
>TRBV5-1|TRBJ2-3
ASSEGDPGPRTDTQY
>TRBV30|TRBJ1-6
AWRPTFVGYNSPLH
>TRBV6-5|TRBJ1-4
ASSYSGTGDEKLF
>TRBV7-2|TRBJ1-5
ASSAQGTVGNQPQH
>TRBV10-3|TRBJ2-5
AIRAGREGETQY
>TRBV28|TRBJ1-4
ASSLLGATNEKLF
>TRBV6-6|TRBJ2-7
ASSYSTGREQY
>TRBV5-6|TRBJ2-7
ASSLLGTYEQY
>TRBV11-3|TRBJ1-4
ASSSGGTNEKLF
>TRBV10-3|TRBJ2-3
AISVSLAGTQY
>TRBV6-6|TRBJ1-4
ASSYSGNGEKLF
>TRBV18|TRBJ1-5
ASSPPGTGNGNQPQH
>TRBV2|TRBJ1-2
ASSVWTGGSGYGYT
>TRBV30|TRBJ1-6
AWKRVTDSYNSPLH
>TRBV6-6|TRBJ2-3
ASSYTRTDTQY
>TRBV6-6|TRBJ2-5
ASRQGETQY
>TRBV5-4|TRBJ1-1
ASSSTANTEAF
>TRBV30|TRBJ2-5
AWSVLTGGLETQY
>TRBV18|TRBJ2-2
ASSDGAANTGELF